This T cell receptor (beta chain) was retrieved from a study of T cell repertoires in cytomegalovirus infection. The CDR3 totals 17 residues. The ends lost 5 bases at V and 8 bases at J; junction bases unmatched: 17. TCRdb called the reads again in MiXCR, with one record for every CDR3 protein. Found here are around 800,000 distinct CDR3 sequences, 32% of them singletons; the top ten hold 9.5% to 15%. On this clonotype: Its antigen is still unknown.

The TCR comes from a human donor in good health (CMV status not recorded). Some clones in this sample may be carry-over from other donors' samples. The chain is built from TRBV12-3 or TRBV12-4 and TRBJ1-2; 10 bases align to TRBD1. The sequenced sample was cultured CD8+ T cells from PBMCs, obtained from culture after CMV antigen stimulation. The CDR3 protein is CASSRTGGPQLKKGYTF. CDR3 nucleotide sequence: TGTGCCAGCAGTAGGACAGGGGGTCCACAGTTAAAAAAAGGCTACACCTTC.